In this sample, the clone carrying this T cell receptor beta chain turned up a few times. These data come from a study of CD8 T cells in Susac syndrome. Random hexamers were used to reverse transcribe the RNA input (roughly 0.5 to 1 ug). It was immunoSEQ multiplex PCR that amplified TCR beta CDR3 across 54 Vbeta and 13 Jbeta. TCRdb reprocessed the immunoSEQ multiplex PCR reads via MiXCR and lists one record per CDR3 protein. Of 150,000 to 180,000 distinct CDR3 sequences listed, about 94% are singletons. V was pared by 0 bases and J by 6 bases, with 7 bases between. Per the germline V gene, CDR1 is SGDLS and CDR2 is YYNGEE. The CDR3 runs 12 residues. Sequencing of TCR beta drew on CD8+ and CD4+ T cells from blood. The authors negatively isolated CD8+ and CD4+ T cells and FACS-enriched TEMRA cells.

Sequences were obtained from CD8+ T cells from PBMCs. This TCR came from a human donor with multiple sclerosis. V usage is TRBV9 and J usage is TRBJ2-7, with no clear D. The CDR3 here is CASSVEGSEQYF. CDR3 DNA: TGTGCCAGCAGCGTAGAAGGGTCCGAGCAGTACTTC.